The 8 T cell receptor beta chains below were found in one sample sequenced in a study of T cells in Graves' hyperthyroidism and ophthalmopathy. TCR beta CDR3 region amplification was performed from RNA transcripts. The study used the HTBI primer set for a first-round RT-PCR of the TCR CDR3. TCRdb reprocessed the multiplex PCR reads via MiXCR and lists one record per CDR3 protein. The table shows approximately 710,000 distinct CDR3 sequences, with roughly a sixth occurring only once. Sequenced: blood. These receptors were obtained from a man aged 45-60 years with Graves' hyperthyroidism.

This clonotype was seen many times. The chain has TRBV28 and TRBJ2-7; 7 bases fit TRBD1. The CDR3 runs to 14 residues. The trim removed 6 bases at V and 2 bases at J, leaving 7 bases unmatched. The germline V gene encodes CDR1 MDHEN and CDR2 SYDVKM. DNA for the CDR3: TGTGCCAGCAGCATCCGGGACAGTGCCTACGAGCAGTACTTC. Translated, it gives CASSIRDSAYEQYF. Combining the CDR3 with reference TRBV28 and TRBJ2-7 gives the whole variable domain DVKVTQSSRYLVKRTGEKVFLECVQDMDHENMFWYRQDPGLGLRLIYFSYDVKMKEKGDIPEGYSVSREKKERFSLILESASTNQTSMYLCASSIRDSAYEQYFGPGTRLTVT.

The genes are TRBV7-9 and TRBJ2-7; TRBD1 might be the D (5 bases). This CDR3 has 18 amino acids. The germline V gene has CDR1 SEHNR and CDR2 FQNEAQ (reference sequence). Trimming removed 4 bases at V and 2 bases at J, with 24 bases between. CDR3 sequence reads: CASSSDHGAAAPAYEQYF. CDR3 bases: TGTGCCAGCAGCTCCGACCATGGGGCAGCCGCGCCAGCCTACGAGCAGTACTTC. Full variable domain (missing parts from reference TRBV7-9 and TRBJ2-7): DTGVSQNPRHKITKRGQNVTFRCDPISEHNRLYWYRQTLGQGPEFLTYFQNEAQLEKSRLLSDRFSAERPKGSFSTLEIQRTEQGDSAMYLCASSSDHGAAAPAYEQYFGPGTRLTVT.

There are many counts of this clonotype. The chain combines TRBV27 with TRBJ2-1, with 10 bases fitting TRBD2. The CDR3 runs 16 residues. Germline CDR1 MNHEY, CDR2 SMNVEV (reference sequence). V shed 4 bases, J shed 10 bases, and the junction held 13 bases outside the gene matches. CDR3 DNA: TGTGCCAGCAGTTCCCTAGCGGGAGACGGGGTTGACGAGCAGTTCTTC. This translates into CASSSLAGDGVDEQFF.

The chain links TRBV6-9 to TRBJ1-2, with D possibly TRBD1 on 6 matching bases. Germline V lookup: CDR1 MNHGY, CDR2 SVAAGI. This CDR3 contains 15 residues. V was clipped by 3 bases and J by 8 bases, with 19 bases between them. CDR3 nucleotide sequence: TGTGCCAGCAGTTACGGGGATCGGGACATTGGCGGCTACACCTTC. The encoded protein is CASSYGDRDIGGYTF.

This clonotype was counted many times. CDR3 sequence: CASTTSGRSYNEQFF. The DNA for the CDR3 is TGTGCCAGCACCACTAGCGGGAGGTCATACAATGAGCAGTTCTTC. The rearrangement uses TRBV28 and TRBJ2-1; 12 bases match TRBD2. The length of the CDR3 is 15 residues. The germline V gene has CDR1 MDHEN and CDR2 SYDVKM. V shed 7 bases, J shed 4 bases, and the junction held 5 bases outside the gene matches.

The chain joins TRBV24-1 to TRBJ2-6; 8 bases match TRBD1. Germline assignment: CDR1 KGHDR and CDR2 SFDVKD. CDR3 size: 20 residues. V shed 4 bases and J 2 bases; nucleotides not matched to a gene: 15. The chain's CDR3 is CATSEPGPGTGMAGANVLTF. CDR3 DNA sequence: TGTGCCACCAGTGAGCCCGGACCCGGGACAGGAATGGCTGGGGCCAACGTCCTGACTTTC.

The chain joins TRBV13 to TRBJ1-1; 8 bases align to TRBD1. The V and J ends lost 5 bases and 10 bases, in that order; junction bases with no gene match: 6. Germline V gives CDR1 PRHDT, CDR2 FYEKMQ (reference sequence). The CDR3 has 12 amino acids. The CDR3 is CASSTRQGRAFF. In nucleotides, the CDR3 is TGTGCCAGCAGCACGCGACAGGGGCGAGCTTTCTTT.

The chain couples TRBV30 to TRBJ2-5; no clear D. The ends were cut back, 4 bases at V and 0 bases at J, with 15 bases in the middle. The germline V gene encodes CDR1 GTSNPN and CDR2 SVGIG (reference sequence). The CDR3 spans 15 residues. DNA for the CDR3: TGTGCCTGGAATAAGGCCGTCACTTACCAAGAGACCCAGTACTTC. Translated: CAWNKAVTYQETQYF.